The rows below give T cell receptor beta chains drawn from one sample of a study of blood T cells in healthy people across ages. TCRdb independently ran MiXCR on the 5' RACE reads; one entry per CDR3 protein. The profile covers around 990,000 distinct CDR3 sequences, with around two fifths appearing a single time and around 13% taken by the ten largest. Specimen: blood. Receptors were obtained from a man between 18 and 35 years old in good health. Both conserved end residues are part of each CDR3. The D gene is left open where the match is weak. The listing skips clone size in some rows; elsewhere it reads once, few, many or a size class.

d_gene: .; j_gene: TRBJ2-3; v_gene: TRBV6-5; abundance: few; CDR3aa: CASSSELRANTDTQYF; CDR3nt: TGTGCCAGCAGTTCCGAACTGAGGGCGAACACAGATACGCAGTATTTT
d_gene: .; j_gene: TRBJ1-2; v_gene: TRBV4-3; abundance: .; CDR3aa: CASSQEGHTYSYTF; CDR3nt: TGCGCCAGCAGCCAAGAGGGACATACCTATAGCTACACCTTC
d_gene: TRBD1; j_gene: TRBJ2-1; v_gene: TRBV10-3; abundance: few; CDR3aa: CAIMGQGMSYNEQFF; CDR3nt: TGTGCCATCATGGGACAGGGAATGTCCTACAATGAGCAGTTCTTC
d_gene: TRBD2; j_gene: TRBJ2-3; v_gene: TRBV6-2/TRBV6-3; abundance: .; CDR3aa: CASKWTSGGPDTQYF; CDR3nt: TGTGCCAGCAAATGGACTAGCGGGGGCCCAGATACGCAGTATTTT
d_gene: .; j_gene: TRBJ2-7; v_gene: TRBV5-1; abundance: .; CDR3aa: CASSLNSEQYF; CDR3nt: TGCGCCAGCAGCTTAAACAGTGAGCAGTACTTC
d_gene: .; j_gene: TRBJ1-2; v_gene: TRBV20-1; abundance: .; CDR3aa: CSASVTANRYGYTF; CDR3nt: TGCAGTGCTAGTGTGACAGCCAATCGCTATGGCTACACCTTC
d_gene: TRBD1; j_gene: TRBJ1-4; v_gene: TRBV12-3/TRBV12-4; abundance: .; CDR3aa: CASSLAGGTNEKLFF; CDR3nt: TGTGCCAGCAGCCTGGCAGGGGGCACTAATGAAAAACTGTTTTTT
d_gene: TRBD1; j_gene: TRBJ1-2; v_gene: TRBV20-1; abundance: many; CDR3aa: CSAVTPDRGAYGYTF; CDR3nt: TGCAGTGCTGTAACACCGGACAGGGGCGCCTATGGCTACACCTTC
d_gene: .; j_gene: TRBJ2-3; v_gene: TRBV7-3; abundance: few; CDR3aa: CASSRLASGTDTQYF; CDR3nt: TGTGCCAGCAGCCGGCTCGCTAGCGGCACAGATACGCAGTATTTT
d_gene: .; j_gene: TRBJ2-5; v_gene: TRBV6-5; abundance: .; CDR3aa: CASSRGTEETQYF; CDR3nt: TGTGCCAGCAGCCGGGGGACAGAGGAGACCCAGTACTTC
d_gene: .; j_gene: TRBJ1-5; v_gene: TRBV4-1; abundance: few; CDR3aa: CASSLDTQRNQPQHF; CDR3nt: TGCGCCAGCAGCCTCGACACCCAGCGCAATCAGCCCCAGCATTTT
d_gene: .; j_gene: TRBJ2-5; v_gene: TRBV4-3; abundance: .; CDR3aa: CASSLYWKRETQYF; CDR3nt: TGCGCCAGCAGCCTCTACTGGAAGCGAGAGACCCAGTACTTC
d_gene: .; j_gene: TRBJ2-7; v_gene: TRBV7-7; abundance: .; CDR3aa: CASSLKGMGASEQYF; CDR3nt: TGTGCTAGCAGCTTAAAAGGGATGGGGGCGAGCGAGCAGTACTTC
d_gene: .; j_gene: TRBJ2-2; v_gene: TRBV5-1; abundance: few; CDR3aa: CASSLGDSANTGELFF; CDR3nt: TGCGCCAGCAGCTTGGGTGACAGCGCGAACACCGGGGAGCTGTTTTTT
d_gene: .; j_gene: TRBJ2-7; v_gene: TRBV20-1; abundance: .; CDR3aa: CSASGPSPHESEQYF; CDR3nt: TGCAGTGCTAGTGGCCCCTCCCCGCACGAATCCGAGCAGTACTTC
d_gene: TRBD2; j_gene: TRBJ2-1; v_gene: TRBV20-1; abundance: few; CDR3aa: CSARRTSGSIYEQFF; CDR3nt: TGCAGTGCTAGACGGACTAGCGGGTCTATCTATGAGCAGTTCTTC
d_gene: TRBD1; j_gene: TRBJ2-1; v_gene: TRBV2; abundance: few; CDR3aa: CASTGPIDRGNEQFF; CDR3nt: TGTGCCAGCACTGGGCCTATCGACAGGGGGAATGAGCAGTTCTTC
d_gene: .; j_gene: TRBJ2-5; v_gene: TRBV20-1; abundance: once; CDR3aa: CSAQQGTRVQETQYF; CDR3nt: TGCAGTGCCCAGCAAGGAACCAGGGTCCAAGAGACCCAGTACTTC
d_gene: TRBD1; j_gene: TRBJ1-4; v_gene: TRBV28; abundance: .; CDR3aa: CASSVLTGSSPNEKLFF; CDR3nt: TGTGCCAGCAGTGTTCTGACAGGGAGTTCCCCTAATGAAAAACTGTTTTTT
d_gene: TRBD1; j_gene: TRBJ1-1; v_gene: TRBV28; abundance: .; CDR3aa: CASSQPDRGDTEAFF; CDR3nt: TGTGCCAGCAGTCAACCCGACAGGGGGGACACTGAAGCTTTCTTT
d_gene: .; j_gene: TRBJ1-2; v_gene: TRBV6-5; abundance: .; CDR3aa: CASTPGGHPNYGYTF; CDR3nt: TGTGCCAGCACCCCGGGAGGACACCCAAACTATGGCTACACCTTC
d_gene: .; j_gene: TRBJ2-1; v_gene: TRBV6-2/TRBV6-3; abundance: .; CDR3aa: CASSYLSGYEQFF; CDR3nt: TGTGCCAGCAGTTACCTTTCAGGGTATGAGCAGTTCTTC
d_gene: TRBD2; j_gene: TRBJ2-1; v_gene: TRBV7-2; abundance: few; CDR3aa: CASKAGGFYNEQFF; CDR3nt: TGTGCCAGCAAAGCGGGGGGCTTCTACAATGAGCAGTTCTTC
d_gene: .; j_gene: TRBJ2-1; v_gene: TRBV9; abundance: .; CDR3aa: CASSAGYSSGNEQFF; CDR3nt: TGTGCCAGCAGCGCTGGATACTCCTCCGGGAATGAGCAGTTCTTC
d_gene: .; j_gene: TRBJ1-6; v_gene: TRBV5-1; abundance: once; CDR3aa: CASSWRYNSPLHF; CDR3nt: TGCGCCAGCAGCTGGCGGTATAATTCACCCCTCCACTTT
d_gene: .; j_gene: TRBJ2-3; v_gene: TRBV27; abundance: once; CDR3aa: CLSSPGAGASTDTQYF; CDR3nt: TGTCTCAGCAGTCCCGGGGCAGGGGCAAGTACAGATACGCAGTATTTT
d_gene: TRBD1; j_gene: TRBJ1-2; v_gene: TRBV2; abundance: .; CDR3aa: CASGKGQHGYTF; CDR3nt: TGTGCCAGCGGCAAGGGACAGCATGGCTACACCTTC
d_gene: .; j_gene: TRBJ2-7; v_gene: TRBV7-9; abundance: .; CDR3aa: CASSLGTLAYEQYF; CDR3nt: TGTGCCAGCAGCTTAGGGACACTCGCCTACGAGCAGTACTTC
d_gene: TRBD2; j_gene: TRBJ2-2; v_gene: TRBV5-1; abundance: .; CDR3aa: CASSLAGGSTGELFF; CDR3nt: TGCGCCAGCAGCTTAGCGGGGGGGAGCACCGGGGAGCTGTTTTTT
d_gene: .; j_gene: TRBJ1-1; v_gene: TRBV6-2/TRBV6-3; abundance: .; CDR3aa: CASSGRSFPEAFF; CDR3nt: TGTGCCAGCAGTGGTAGAAGCTTTCCGGAAGCTTTCTTT
d_gene: TRBD1; j_gene: TRBJ1-1; v_gene: TRBV20-1; abundance: .; CDR3aa: CSALNRTGGLGTEAFF; CDR3nt: TGCAGTGCTCTAAACCGGACAGGGGGTTTGGGGACTGAAGCTTTCTTT
d_gene: TRBD1; j_gene: TRBJ2-2; v_gene: TRBV27; abundance: .; CDR3aa: CASSPLYRGRGTGELFF; CDR3nt: TGTGCCAGCAGCCCTCTTTACAGGGGGAGAGGCACCGGGGAGCTGTTTTTT
d_gene: .; j_gene: TRBJ1-5; v_gene: TRBV21-1; abundance: few; CDR3aa: CAARPHINRGLQPQHF; CDR3nt: TGTGCCGCACGCCCCCATATTAACAGGGGGCTTCAGCCCCAGCATTTT
d_gene: .; j_gene: TRBJ2-1; v_gene: TRBV20-1; abundance: .; CDR3aa: CSASSRQSYNEQFF; CDR3nt: TGCAGTGCTAGCAGCAGGCAGAGTTACAATGAGCAGTTCTTC
d_gene: .; j_gene: TRBJ1-5; v_gene: TRBV6-6; abundance: once; CDR3aa: CASSPGDLSNQPQHF; CDR3nt: TGTGCCAGCAGTCCGGGGGACCTTAGCAATCAGCCCCAGCATTTT
d_gene: .; j_gene: TRBJ2-7; v_gene: TRBV7-6; abundance: .; CDR3aa: CASSQMEDGKVVQYF; CDR3nt: TGTGCCAGCAGCCAGATGGAAGACGGAAAAGTGGTTCAGTACTTC
d_gene: .; j_gene: TRBJ2-3; v_gene: TRBV18; abundance: .; CDR3aa: CASHQSSGATTDTQYF; CDR3nt: TGTGCCAGCCATCAATCGTCGGGGGCCACCACAGATACGCAGTATTTT
d_gene: .; j_gene: TRBJ1-6; v_gene: TRBV6-1; abundance: few; CDR3aa: CASSRYNSPLHF; CDR3nt: TGTGCCAGCAGTCGCTATAATTCACCCCTCCACTTT
d_gene: TRBD1; j_gene: TRBJ2-2; v_gene: TRBV29-1; abundance: .; CDR3aa: CSVGQGANTGELFF; CDR3nt: TGCAGCGTCGGACAGGGGGCTAACACCGGGGAGCTGTTTTTT
d_gene: TRBD2; j_gene: TRBJ2-2; v_gene: TRBV6-6; abundance: .; CDR3aa: CASRASGGVIHRELFF; CDR3nt: TGTGCCAGCAGAGCTAGCGGGGGGGTTATACACCGGGAGCTGTTTTTT
d_gene: .; j_gene: TRBJ1-2; v_gene: TRBV20-1; abundance: few; CDR3aa: CSALEGYTF; CDR3nt: TGCAGTGCTCTGGAGGGCTACACCTTC
d_gene: TRBD1; j_gene: TRBJ2-5; v_gene: TRBV7-2; abundance: .; CDR3aa: CASSHRGPNEETQYF; CDR3nt: TGTGCCAGCAGCCACAGGGGGCCGAACGAGGAGACCCAGTACTTC
d_gene: .; j_gene: TRBJ2-1; v_gene: TRBV20-1; abundance: .; CDR3aa: CSARDLSSRRPYNEQFF; CDR3nt: TGCAGTGCTAGAGATCTCTCCTCGAGGCGCCCCTACAATGAGCAGTTCTTC
d_gene: .; j_gene: TRBJ2-3; v_gene: TRBV20-1; abundance: .; CDR3aa: CSSTRSTDTQYF; CDR3nt: TGCAGTTCGACTAGGAGCACAGATACGCAGTATTTT
d_gene: TRBD2; j_gene: TRBJ2-7; v_gene: TRBV6-4; abundance: .; CDR3aa: CASSALQLAAYNEQYF; CDR3nt: TGTGCCAGCAGTGCCCTCCAGCTAGCGGCGTACAATGAGCAGTACTTC
d_gene: .; j_gene: TRBJ1-2; v_gene: TRBV9; abundance: .; CDR3aa: CASSGVTNYGYTF; CDR3nt: TGTGCCAGCTCGGGGGTAACTAACTATGGCTACACCTTC
d_gene: .; j_gene: TRBJ2-7; v_gene: TRBV25-1; abundance: .; CDR3aa: CAIRSLTYEQYF; CDR3nt: TGTGCCATCAGGAGTCTTACTTACGAGCAGTACTTC
d_gene: .; j_gene: TRBJ1-2; v_gene: TRBV27; abundance: .; CDR3aa: CASSLRGGTAPYGYTF; CDR3nt: TGTGCCAGCAGTTTAAGGGGGGGCACCGCCCCCTATGGCTACACCTTC
d_gene: .; j_gene: TRBJ2-5; v_gene: TRBV5-1; abundance: .; CDR3aa: CASTKATATETQYF; CDR3nt: TGCGCCAGCACTAAGGCGACGGCTACAGAGACCCAGTACTTC
d_gene: TRBD1; j_gene: TRBJ2-7; v_gene: TRBV20-1; abundance: few; CDR3aa: CSARTGNYEQYF; CDR3nt: TGCAGTGCCAGGACAGGGAATTACGAGCAGTACTTC